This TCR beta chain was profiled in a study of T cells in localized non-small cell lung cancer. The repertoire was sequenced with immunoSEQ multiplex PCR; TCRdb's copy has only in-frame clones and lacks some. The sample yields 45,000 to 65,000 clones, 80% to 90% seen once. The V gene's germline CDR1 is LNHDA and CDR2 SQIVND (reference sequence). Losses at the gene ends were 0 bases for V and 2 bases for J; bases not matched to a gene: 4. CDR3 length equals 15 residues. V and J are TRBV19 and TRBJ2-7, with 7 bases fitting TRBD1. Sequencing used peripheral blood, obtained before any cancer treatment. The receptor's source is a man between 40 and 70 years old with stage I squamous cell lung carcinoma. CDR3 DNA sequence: TGTGCCAGTAGTATAGATCCTCAGGGGGCCTACGAGCAGTACTTC. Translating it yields CASSIDPQGAYEQYF.